The TCR beta chain under discussion was sequenced for a study of T cell responses to AZD1222 COVID-19 vaccine. Overall study findings and caveats: It should be noted that donors were predominantly white British and more often female, and clonal diversity was possibly underestimated. Repertoires were collected only later (after the peak T cell response had occurred).

The repertoire was sequenced with immunoSEQ multiplex PCR; TCRdb's copy has only in-frame clones and lacks some. Among approximately 210,000 clones listed, around 94% were seen once. Concerning this clone itself: Antigen: not known.

Sequenced here: peripheral blood, sampled 28 days after the second dose of the MenACWY control vaccine. The receptor's source is an adult who received the MenACWY meningococcal vaccine as a control.

CDR3 DNA sequence: TGTGCCAGCAGTTTAGGGACGGCGGGCTCCTACGAGCAGTACTTC. It specifies CASSLGTAGSYEQYF. This chain connects TRBV27 to TRBJ2-7; TRBD1 or TRBD2 may be the D gene (5 bases each). CDR1 MNHEY and CDR2 SMNVEV come from the germline V gene (reference sequence). Trimming took off 2 bases at V and 0 bases at J, with 11 bases between the two ends. The CDR3 spans 15 residues.